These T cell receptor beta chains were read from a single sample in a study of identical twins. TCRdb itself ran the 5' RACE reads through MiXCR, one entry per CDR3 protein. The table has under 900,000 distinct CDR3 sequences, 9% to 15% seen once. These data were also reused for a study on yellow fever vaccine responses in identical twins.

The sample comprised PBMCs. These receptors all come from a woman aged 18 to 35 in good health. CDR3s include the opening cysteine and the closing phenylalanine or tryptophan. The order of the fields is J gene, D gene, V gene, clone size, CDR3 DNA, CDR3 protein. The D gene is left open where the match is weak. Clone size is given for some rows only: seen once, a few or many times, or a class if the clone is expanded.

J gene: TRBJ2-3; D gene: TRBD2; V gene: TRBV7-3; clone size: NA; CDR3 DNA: TGTGCCAGCAGCTTGGGATTAGCGGGCGACCCTAGCACAGATACGCAGTATTTT; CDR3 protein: CASSLGLAGDPSTDTQYF
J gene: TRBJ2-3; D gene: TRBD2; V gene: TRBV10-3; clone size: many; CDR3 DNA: TGTGCCATGACGGGAGGGTTCACAGATACGCAGTATTTT; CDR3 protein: CAMTGGFTDTQYF
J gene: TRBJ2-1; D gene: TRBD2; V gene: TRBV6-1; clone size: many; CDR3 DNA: TGTGCCAGCAGCGAACTAGCGGGAGGGAACAATGAGCAGTTCTTC; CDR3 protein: CASSELAGGNNEQFF
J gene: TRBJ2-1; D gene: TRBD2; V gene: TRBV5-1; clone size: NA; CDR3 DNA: TGCGCCAGCAGCCGCAGACTAGCGGGAGACAATGAGCAGTTCTTC; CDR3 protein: CASSRRLAGDNEQFF
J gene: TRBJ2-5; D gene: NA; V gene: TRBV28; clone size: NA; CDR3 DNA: TGTGCCAGCAGTGCCGGGACCTTTAACCTGTACCAAGAGACCCAGTACTTC; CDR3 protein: CASSAGTFNLYQETQYF
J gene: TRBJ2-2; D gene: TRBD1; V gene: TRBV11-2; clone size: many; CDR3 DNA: TGTGCCAGCAGGGGACAGGGAGGCGGGGAGCTGTTTTTT; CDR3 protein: CASRGQGGGELFF
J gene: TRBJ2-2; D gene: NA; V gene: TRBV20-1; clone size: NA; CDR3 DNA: TGCAGTGCTAGTTACGTTTCGGGCACCGGGGAGCTGTTTTTT; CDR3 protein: CSASYVSGTGELFF
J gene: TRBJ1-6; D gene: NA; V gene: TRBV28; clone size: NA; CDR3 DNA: TGTGCCAGCGGGGCCAGGGATGATAGACCCCTCCACTTT; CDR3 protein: CASGARDDRPLHF
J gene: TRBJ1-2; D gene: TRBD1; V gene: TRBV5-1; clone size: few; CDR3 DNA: TGCGCCAGCAGCCATGACCCAAAAAAGGGGGCCGCGTATGGCTACACCTTC; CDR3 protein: CASSHDPKKGAAYGYTF
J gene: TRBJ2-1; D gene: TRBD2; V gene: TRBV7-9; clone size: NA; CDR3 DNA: TGTGCCAGCAGCACATCTAGCGGCTCCTACAATGAGCAGTTCTTC; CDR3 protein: CASSTSSGSYNEQFF
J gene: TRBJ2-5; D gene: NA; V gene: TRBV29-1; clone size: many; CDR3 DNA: TGCAGCTTTCGGGTACCAGAGACCCAGTACTTC; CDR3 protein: CSFRVPETQYF
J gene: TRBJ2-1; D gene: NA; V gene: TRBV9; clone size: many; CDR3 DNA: TGTGCCAGCAGCGTAGATGGAGGGGTTTACAATGAGCAGTTCTTC; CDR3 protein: CASSVDGGVYNEQFF
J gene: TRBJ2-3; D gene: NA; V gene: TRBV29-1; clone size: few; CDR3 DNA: TGCAGCGTTGTAGGGGGGACAGATACGCAGTATTTT; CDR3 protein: CSVVGGTDTQYF
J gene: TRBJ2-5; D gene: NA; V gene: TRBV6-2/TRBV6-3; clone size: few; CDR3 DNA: TGTGCCAGCAGCCGGAACATAGGGGAGACCCAGTACTTC; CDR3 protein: CASSRNIGETQYF
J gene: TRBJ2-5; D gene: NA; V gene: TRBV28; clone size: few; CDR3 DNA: TGTGCCAGCAGTTTTGGGCCAGGGGCGGACCAGTACTTC; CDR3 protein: CASSFGPGADQYF
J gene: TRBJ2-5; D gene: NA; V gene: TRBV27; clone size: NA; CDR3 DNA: TGTGCCAGCAGCGCTAAGGGGACACAAGAGACCCAGTACTTC; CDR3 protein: CASSAKGTQETQYF
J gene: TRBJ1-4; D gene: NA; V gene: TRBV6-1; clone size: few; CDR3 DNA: TGTGCCAGCAGTCCGTCGACATTTGGCAGCACAAATGAAAAACTGTTTTTT; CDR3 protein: CASSPSTFGSTNEKLFF
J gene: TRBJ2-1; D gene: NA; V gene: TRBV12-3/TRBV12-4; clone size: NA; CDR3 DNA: TGTGCCAGCAGTAATGGTTGGGATTGGGCGGGGAGCTCCTACAATGAGCAGTTCTTC; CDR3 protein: CASSNGWDWAGSSYNEQFF
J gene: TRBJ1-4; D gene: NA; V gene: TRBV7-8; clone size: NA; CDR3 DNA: TGTGCCAGCAGCTTAAGCGGGCAGCTTAATGAAAAACTGTTTTTT; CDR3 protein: CASSLSGQLNEKLFF
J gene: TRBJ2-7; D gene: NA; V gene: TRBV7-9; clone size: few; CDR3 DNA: TGTGCCAGCAGCTCCGACGGGCCTTACGAGCAGTACTTC; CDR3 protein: CASSSDGPYEQYF
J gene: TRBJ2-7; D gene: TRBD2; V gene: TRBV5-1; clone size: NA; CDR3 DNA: TGCGCCAGCAGCTTGGGAGGTAGCGGGAGGTCCTACGAGCAGTACTTC; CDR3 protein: CASSLGGSGRSYEQYF
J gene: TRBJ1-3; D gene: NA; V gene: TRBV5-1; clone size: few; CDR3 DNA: TGCGCCAGCAGCTTGGACCAAGGCCCTGGAAACACCATATATTTT; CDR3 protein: CASSLDQGPGNTIYF
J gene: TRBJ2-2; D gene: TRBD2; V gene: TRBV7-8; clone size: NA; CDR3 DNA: TGTGCCAGCAGCTTACTCCCCGGACTAGCGGGAGAGGCCGGGGAGCTGTTTTTT; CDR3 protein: CASSLLPGLAGEAGELFF
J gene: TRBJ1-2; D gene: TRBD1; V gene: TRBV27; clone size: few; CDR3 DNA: TGTGCCAGCAGTCTACTAGCTTCTGCCGGACAGGCTGGGGGCTATGGCTACACCTTC; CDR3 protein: CASSLLASAGQAGGYGYTF
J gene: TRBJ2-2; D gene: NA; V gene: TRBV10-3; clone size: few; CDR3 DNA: TGTGCCATCAGTGAGCTCGGGGTCGGGGAGCTGTTTTTT; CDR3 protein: CAISELGVGELFF
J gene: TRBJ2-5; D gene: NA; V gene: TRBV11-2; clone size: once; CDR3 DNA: TGTGCCAGCAGCTTGGATCTAAGTAATCTGAGGGAGACCCAGTACTTC; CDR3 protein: CASSLDLSNLRETQYF
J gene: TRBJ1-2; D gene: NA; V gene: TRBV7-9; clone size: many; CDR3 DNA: TGTGCCAGCAGCTTAGATGCAGGAGCTAACTATGGCTACACCTTC; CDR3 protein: CASSLDAGANYGYTF
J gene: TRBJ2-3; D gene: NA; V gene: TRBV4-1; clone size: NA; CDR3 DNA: TGCGCCAGCAGCCAAGCGGGATCGTTGTCAGGTCGCACCACAGATACGCAGTATTTT; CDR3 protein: CASSQAGSLSGRTTDTQYF
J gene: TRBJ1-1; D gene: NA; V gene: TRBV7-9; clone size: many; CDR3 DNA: TGTGCCAGCAGCTTAGAGCCAGGGGACGCTTTCTTT; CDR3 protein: CASSLEPGDAFF
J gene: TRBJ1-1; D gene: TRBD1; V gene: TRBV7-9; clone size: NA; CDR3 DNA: TGTGCCAGCAGCTTCAGGGGGTATGTAGGCACTGAAGCTTTCTTT; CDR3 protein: CASSFRGYVGTEAFF
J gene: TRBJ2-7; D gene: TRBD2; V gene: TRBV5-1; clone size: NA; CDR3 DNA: TGCGCCAGCAGCCTTGGTTCCACTAGCGAGATCTCGTACGAGCAGTACTTC; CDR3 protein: CASSLGSTSEISYEQYF
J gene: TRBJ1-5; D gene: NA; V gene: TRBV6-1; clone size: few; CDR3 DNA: TGTGCCAGCAGAGCTCCGGGACTCAATCAGCCCCAGCATTTT; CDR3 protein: CASRAPGLNQPQHF
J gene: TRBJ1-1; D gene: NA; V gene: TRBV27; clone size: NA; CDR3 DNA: TGTGCCAGCAGTTTATCGCCCCTTATGGGGTCCACTGAAGCTTTCTTT; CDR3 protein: CASSLSPLMGSTEAFF
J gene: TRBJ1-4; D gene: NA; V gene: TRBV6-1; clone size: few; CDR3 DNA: TGTGCCAGCAGTCCCAGACCCTGGGGGGCCCAGCAGGAAAAACTGTTTTTT; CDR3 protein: CASSPRPWGAQQEKLFF
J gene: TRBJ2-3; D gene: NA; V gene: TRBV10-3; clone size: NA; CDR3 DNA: TGTGCCATCAGGTTAACTCCTAGCACAGATACGCAGTATTTT; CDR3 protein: CAIRLTPSTDTQYF
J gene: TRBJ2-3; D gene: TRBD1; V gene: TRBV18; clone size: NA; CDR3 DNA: TGTGCCAGCTCAAGACAGGGGGCGAACACAGATACGCAGTATTTT; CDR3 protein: CASSRQGANTDTQYF
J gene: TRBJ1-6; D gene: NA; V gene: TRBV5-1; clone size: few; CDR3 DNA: TGCGCCAGCAGCTTGGGCGTGAGCTCCTATAATTCACCCCTCCACTTT; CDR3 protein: CASSLGVSSYNSPLHF
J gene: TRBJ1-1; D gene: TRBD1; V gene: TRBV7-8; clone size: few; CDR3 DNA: TGTGCCAGCAGCCCGTGGGACAGCGGAGGGACTGAAGCTTTCTTT; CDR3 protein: CASSPWDSGGTEAFF
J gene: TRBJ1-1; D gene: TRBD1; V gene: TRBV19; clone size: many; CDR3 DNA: TGTGCCAGTAGCCGGGACAGGCCGAACACTGAAGCTTTCTTT; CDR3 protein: CASSRDRPNTEAFF
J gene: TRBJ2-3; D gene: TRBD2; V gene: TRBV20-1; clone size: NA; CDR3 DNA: TGCAGTGCTAGAGTACCCCCCGCGGGAGCGGGAGGCCCCACAGATACGCAGTATTTT; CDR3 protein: CSARVPPAGAGGPTDTQYF
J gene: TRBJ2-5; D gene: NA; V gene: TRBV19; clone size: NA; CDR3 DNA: TGTGCCAGTAGTAGCATACGAGACATCAATTTCCAAGAGACCCAGTACTTC; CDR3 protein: CASSSIRDINFQETQYF
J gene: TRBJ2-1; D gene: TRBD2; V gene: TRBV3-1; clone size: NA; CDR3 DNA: TGTGCCAGCACCCCACGGGGGGGAAATGAGCAGTTCTTC; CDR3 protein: CASTPRGGNEQFF
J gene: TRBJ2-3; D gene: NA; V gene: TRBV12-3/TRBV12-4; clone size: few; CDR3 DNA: TGTGCCAGCAGTTCCTACGACAGGACTACAGATACGCAGTATTTT; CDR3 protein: CASSSYDRTTDTQYF
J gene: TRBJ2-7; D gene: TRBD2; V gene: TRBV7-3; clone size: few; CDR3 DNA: TGTGCCAGCAGCTTCGGGGGGGTCAGACCCTACGAGCAGTACTTC; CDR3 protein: CASSFGGVRPYEQYF
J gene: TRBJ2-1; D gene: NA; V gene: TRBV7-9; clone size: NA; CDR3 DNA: TGTGCCAGCAGCGCAGTTGGGAAGCAGTTCTTC; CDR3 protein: CASSAVGKQFF
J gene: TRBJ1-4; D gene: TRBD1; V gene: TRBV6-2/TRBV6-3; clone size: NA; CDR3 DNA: TGTGCCAGCACCCCAGGGACAGCGAATAATGAAAAACTGTTTTTT; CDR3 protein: CASTPGTANNEKLFF
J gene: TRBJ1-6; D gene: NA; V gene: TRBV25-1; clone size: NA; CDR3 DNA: TGTGCCAGCAGTGAATGGGTTGCAGGCCGACCCCTCCACTTT; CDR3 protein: CASSEWVAGRPLHF
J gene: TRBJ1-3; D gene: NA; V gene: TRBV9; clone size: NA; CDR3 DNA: TGTGCCAGCAGCGTATCGACCTCTGGAAACACCATATATTTT; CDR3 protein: CASSVSTSGNTIYF
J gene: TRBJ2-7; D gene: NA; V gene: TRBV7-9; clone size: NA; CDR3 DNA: TGTGCCAGCAGCCCACTCCCCGAAAATTTGGGAGAGCAGTACTTC; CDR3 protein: CASSPLPENLGEQYF
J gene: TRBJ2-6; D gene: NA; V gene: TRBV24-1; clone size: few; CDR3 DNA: TGTGCCACCAGTGATGGGACTCCCGGGGCCAACGTCCTGACTTTC; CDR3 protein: CATSDGTPGANVLTF
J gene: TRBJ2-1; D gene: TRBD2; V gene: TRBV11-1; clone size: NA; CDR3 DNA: TGTGCCAGCAGCCCCCCAGAGCGGGGGCCTATGAGCTCCTACAATGAGCAGTTCTTC; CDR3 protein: CASSPPERGPMSSYNEQFF
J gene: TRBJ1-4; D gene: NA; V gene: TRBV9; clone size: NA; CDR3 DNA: TGTGCCAGCAGCGTTACAGCGACTTCAAATGAAAAACTGTTTTTT; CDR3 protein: CASSVTATSNEKLFF
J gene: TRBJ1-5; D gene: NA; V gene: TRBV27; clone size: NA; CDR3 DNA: TGTGCCAGCAGTTTAAAGATCAGTCAGCCCCAGCATTTT; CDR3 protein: CASSLKISQPQHF
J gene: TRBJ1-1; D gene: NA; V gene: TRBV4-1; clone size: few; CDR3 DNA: TGCGCCAGCAGCCACGGACAGCATGGAGCTTTCTTT; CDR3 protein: CASSHGQHGAFF
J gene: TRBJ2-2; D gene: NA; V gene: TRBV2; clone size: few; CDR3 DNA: TGTGCCAGCAAGGGTATCAACACCGGGGAGCTGTTTTTT; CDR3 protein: CASKGINTGELFF
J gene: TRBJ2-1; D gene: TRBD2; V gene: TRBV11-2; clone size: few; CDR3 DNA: TGTGCCAGCAGCTTAGTTGGGCTAGCGGGAGGACCGTACAATGAGCAGTTCTTC; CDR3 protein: CASSLVGLAGGPYNEQFF
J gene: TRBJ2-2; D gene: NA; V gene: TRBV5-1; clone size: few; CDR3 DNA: TGCGCCAGCACTGAATATACCGGGGAGCTGTTTTTT; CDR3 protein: CASTEYTGELFF